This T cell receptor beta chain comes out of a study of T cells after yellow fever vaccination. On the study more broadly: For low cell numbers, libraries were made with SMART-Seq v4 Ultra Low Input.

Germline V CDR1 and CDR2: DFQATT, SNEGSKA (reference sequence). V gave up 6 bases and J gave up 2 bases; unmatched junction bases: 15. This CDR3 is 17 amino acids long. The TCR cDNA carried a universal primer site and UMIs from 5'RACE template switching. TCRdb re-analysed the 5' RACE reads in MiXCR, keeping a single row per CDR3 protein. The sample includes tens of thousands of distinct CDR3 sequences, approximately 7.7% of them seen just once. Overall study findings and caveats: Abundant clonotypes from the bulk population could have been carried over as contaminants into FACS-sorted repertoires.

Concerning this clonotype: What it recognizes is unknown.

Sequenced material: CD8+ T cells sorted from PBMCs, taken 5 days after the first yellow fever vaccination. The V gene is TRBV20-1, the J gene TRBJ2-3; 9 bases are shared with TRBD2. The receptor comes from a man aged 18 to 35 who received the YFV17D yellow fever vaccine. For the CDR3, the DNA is TGCAGTGCACCGGTGGGGGTAGCGGGGGAGTACACAGATACGCAGTATTTT. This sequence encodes CSAPVGVAGEYTDTQYF.